The clone carrying this T cell receptor beta chain has at least ten counts. What it binds is not known. Fresh peripheral blood, roughly 9.8 ml of it, supplied the PBMCs. Template material for amplifying TCR beta CDR3 regions consisted of RNA transcripts. A set of HTBI primers served as the primers for a first-round RT-PCR of the TCR CDR3. Each CDR3 protein is one row after TCRdb ran MiXCR on the multiplex PCR reads. The data show a few hundred thousand distinct CDR3 sequences, over 12% seen once. These data come from a study of T cells in Graves' hyperthyroidism and ophthalmopathy. General study results and limits: Blood also held most thyroid clonotypes expanded beyond 0.001.

Germline assignment: CDR1 DFQATT and CDR2 SNEGSKA (reference sequence). Trimming stripped 2 bases from V and 2 bases from J, with 10 bases between. The CDR3 length is 14 residues. The source is a woman aged 60-75 years with Graves' ophthalmopathy. The J gene is TRBJ2-1, the V gene TRBV20-1, with D tentatively TRBD1 (6 bases). The sequencing sample was made of blood. Here the CDR3 reads CSARQQGPYNEQFF. The CDR3 nucleotides read TGCAGTGCTAGACAGCAGGGGCCCTACAATGAGCAGTTCTTC.